The next 2 T cell receptor beta chains were all read from a single sample in a study of OX40 agonist ivuxolimab in advanced cancers. The data were produced by immunoSEQ multiplex PCR, yet TCRdb's version contains in-frame clones alone and is incomplete. The sample lists 91,000 or so clones; approximately 84% were seen once. Source: CD4+ or CD8+ T cells sorted from blood, taken in a trial of the OX40 agonist ivuxolimab. These receptor sequences come from an adult with an advanced solid tumor such as melanoma, head and neck, liver or kidney cancer.

The chain recombines TRBV10-2 with TRBJ2-3, with 11 bases that match TRBD2. The CDR3 contains 15 residues. Germline values: CDR1 WSHSY, CDR2 SAAADI. V was pared by 8 bases and J by 7 bases, with 11 bases of the junction left unmatched. For the CDR3, the DNA is TGCGCCAGCTGGGGTAGCGGGAGGGCCTTGAATACGCAGTATTTT. Protein sequence: CASWGSGRALNTQYF.

The chain recombines TRBV7-9 with TRBJ2-7; D is uncertain. CDR3 length: 15 residues. The germline V and J ends were trimmed by 0 bases and 6 bases, with 15 bases remaining between them. Germline values: CDR1 SEHNR, CDR2 FQNEAQ (reference sequence). CDR3 region: CASSLALGSWGEQYF. The CDR3 coding sequence is TGTGCCAGCAGCTTAGCGCTGGGGTCCTGGGGCGAGCAGTACTTC.